This T cell receptor (beta chain) was profiled in a study of blood T cells in healthy people across ages. The study's findings and limits: TCR beta diversity tracked closely with naive T cell percentage.

A second PCR, run for roughly 7 to 11 cycles, used a sample-barcoded 5' primer plus a J-beta primer mix. TCRdb processed the 5' RACE reads anew with MiXCR; each CDR3 protein has one entry. The sample consists of about 840,000 distinct CDR3 sequences, 25% to 35% of them appearing once. The CDR3 has 15 amino acids. The J segment lost 7 bases and the V segment lost 1 base, leaving 6 bases of the junction unmatched. Germline lookup yields CDR1 SGHTA and CDR2 FQGNSA. Regarding this clonotype: Its target is unknown.

These records were also assigned to another study, of T cells of mothers and their children. That source adds: The donor cohort consisted of three healthy Caucasian mothers and their six children. The study found thymic selection shapes TCR recombination output similarly in related and unrelated pairs. Slightly higher overlap, not significant, was seen in related mother-child pairs than in unrelated pairs.

The genes are TRBV7-2 and TRBJ1-1; 10 bases map to TRBD1. This sequence originates from a woman between 35 and 50 years old in good health. The sequenced sample was blood. CDR3 coding DNA: TGTGCCAGCAGCTTAGGGGGACAGGGGATGATTGAAGCTTTCTTT. It specifies CASSLGGQGMIEAFF.